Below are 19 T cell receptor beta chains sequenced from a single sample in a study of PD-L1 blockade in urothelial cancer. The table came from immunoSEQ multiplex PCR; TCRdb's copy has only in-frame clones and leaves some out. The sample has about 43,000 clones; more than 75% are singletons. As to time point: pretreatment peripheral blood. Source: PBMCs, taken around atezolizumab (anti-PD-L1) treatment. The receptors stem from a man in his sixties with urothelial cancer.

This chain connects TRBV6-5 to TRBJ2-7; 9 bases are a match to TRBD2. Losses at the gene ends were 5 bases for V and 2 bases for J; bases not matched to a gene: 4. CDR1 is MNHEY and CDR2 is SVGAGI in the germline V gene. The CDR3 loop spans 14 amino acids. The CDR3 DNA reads TGTGCCAGCAGTGTGGCTAGCGGGACCTACGAGCAGTACTTC. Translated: CASSVASGTYEQYF.

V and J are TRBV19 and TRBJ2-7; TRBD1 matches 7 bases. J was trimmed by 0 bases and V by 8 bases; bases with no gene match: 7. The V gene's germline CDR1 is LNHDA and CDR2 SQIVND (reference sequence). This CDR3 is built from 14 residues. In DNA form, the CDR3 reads TGTGCCAGTTCCCCGGGACAGCACTCCTACGAGCAGTACTTC. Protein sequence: CASSPGQHSYEQYF.

The CDR3 protein is CASSVGSRVYATNEKLFF. CDR3 sequence (DNA): TGTGCCAGCAGCGTAGGAAGCAGGGTTTACGCAACTAATGAAAAACTGTTTTTT. V usage is TRBV9 and J usage is TRBJ1-4; D may be TRBD1 (5 bases). The V gene's germline CDR1 is SGDLS and CDR2 YYNGEE. This CDR3 has 18 amino acids. Trimming took 0 bases from V and 0 from J, leaving 15 bases between them.

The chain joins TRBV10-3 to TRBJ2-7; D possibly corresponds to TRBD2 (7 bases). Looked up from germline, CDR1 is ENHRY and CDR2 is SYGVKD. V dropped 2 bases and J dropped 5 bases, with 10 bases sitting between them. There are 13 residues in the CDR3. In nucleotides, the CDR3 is TGTGCCATCAGTGAGATCGGGGGGCACGAGCAGTACTTC. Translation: CAISEIGGHEQYF.

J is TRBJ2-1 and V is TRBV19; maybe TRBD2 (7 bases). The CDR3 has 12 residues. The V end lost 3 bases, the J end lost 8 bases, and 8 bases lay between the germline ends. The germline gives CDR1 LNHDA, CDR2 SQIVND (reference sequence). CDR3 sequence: CASSMGGHEQFF. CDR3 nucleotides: TGTGCCAGTAGTATGGGGGGGCATGAGCAGTTCTTC.

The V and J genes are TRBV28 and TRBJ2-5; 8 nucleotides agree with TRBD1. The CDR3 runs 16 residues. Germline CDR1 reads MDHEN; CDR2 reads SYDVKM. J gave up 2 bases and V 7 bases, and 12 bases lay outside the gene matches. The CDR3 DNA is TGTGCCAGCAACACCCCGCGGACAGGGAGTCAAGAGACCCAGTACTTC. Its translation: CASNTPRTGSQETQYF.

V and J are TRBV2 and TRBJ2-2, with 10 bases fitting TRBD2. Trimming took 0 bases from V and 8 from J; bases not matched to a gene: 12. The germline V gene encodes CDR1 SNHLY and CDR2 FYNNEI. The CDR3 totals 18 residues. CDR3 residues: CASSEAPPSGGLPGELFF. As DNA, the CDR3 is TGTGCCAGCAGTGAAGCGCCACCTAGCGGGGGCCTACCAGGGGAGCTGTTTTTT.

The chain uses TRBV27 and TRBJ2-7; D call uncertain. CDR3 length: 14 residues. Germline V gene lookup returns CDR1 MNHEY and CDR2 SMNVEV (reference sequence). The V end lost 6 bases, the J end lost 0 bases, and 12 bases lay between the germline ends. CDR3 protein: CASSPEAYSYEQYF. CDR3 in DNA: TGTGCCAGCAGCCCCGAGGCATACTCCTACGAGCAGTACTTC.

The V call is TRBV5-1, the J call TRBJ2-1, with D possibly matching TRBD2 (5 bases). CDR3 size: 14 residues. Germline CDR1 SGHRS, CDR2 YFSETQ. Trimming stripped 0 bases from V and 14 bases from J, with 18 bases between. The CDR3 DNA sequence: TGCGCCAGCAGCTTGGTCGAGGGTAGGTCACCGGAGTTCTTC. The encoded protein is CASSLVEGRSPEFF.

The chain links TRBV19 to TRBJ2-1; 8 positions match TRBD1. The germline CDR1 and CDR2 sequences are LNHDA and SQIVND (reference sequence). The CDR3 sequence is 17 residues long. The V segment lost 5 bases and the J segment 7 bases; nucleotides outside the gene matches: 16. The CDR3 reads CASSPPGQGGIRNEQFF. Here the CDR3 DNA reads TGTGCCAGTAGTCCCCCTGGACAGGGCGGTATTAGGAATGAGCAGTTCTTC.

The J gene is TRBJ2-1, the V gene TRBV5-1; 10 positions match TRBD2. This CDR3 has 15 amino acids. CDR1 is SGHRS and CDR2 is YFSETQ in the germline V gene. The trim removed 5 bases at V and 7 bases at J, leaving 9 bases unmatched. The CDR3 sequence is CASSLSGGAGNEQFF. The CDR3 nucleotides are TGCGCCAGCAGTCTCAGCGGGGGGGCAGGGAATGAGCAGTTCTTC. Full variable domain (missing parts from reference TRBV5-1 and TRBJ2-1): KAGVTQTPRYLIKTRGQQVTLSCSPISGHRSVSWYQQTPGQGLQFLFEYFSETQRNKGNFPGRFSGRQFSNSRSEMNVSTLELGDSALYLCASSLSGGAGNEQFFGPGTRLTVL.

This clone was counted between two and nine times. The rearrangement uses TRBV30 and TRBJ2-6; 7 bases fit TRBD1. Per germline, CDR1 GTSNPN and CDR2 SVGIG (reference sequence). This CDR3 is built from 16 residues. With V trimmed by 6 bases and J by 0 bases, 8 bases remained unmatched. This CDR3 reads CACTTGSSSGANVLTF. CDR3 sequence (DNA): TGTGCCTGTACGACAGGGAGTAGCTCTGGGGCCAACGTCCTGACTTTC.

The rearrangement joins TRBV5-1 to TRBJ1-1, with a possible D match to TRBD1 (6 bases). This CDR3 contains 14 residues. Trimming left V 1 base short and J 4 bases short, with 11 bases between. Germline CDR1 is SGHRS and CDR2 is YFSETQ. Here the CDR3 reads CASSLRGKGTEAFF. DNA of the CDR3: TGCGCCAGCAGCTTGAGGGGGAAAGGCACTGAAGCTTTCTTT.

The CDR3 bases are TGTGCCAGCAGCCGCGACACGTTCTACGAGCAGTACTTC. This translates into CASSRDTFYEQYF. The rearrangement links TRBV7-9 to TRBJ2-7; unclear D gene. V lost 5 bases and J 3 bases, leaving 11 bases between the germline ends. Germline V CDR1 and CDR2: SEHNR, FQNEAQ (reference sequence). The CDR3 totals 13 residues. Full variable domain (remainder filled in from reference TRBV7-9 and TRBJ2-7): DTGVSQNPRHKITKRGQNVTFRCDPISEHNRLYWYRQTLGQGPEFLTYFQNEAQLEKSRLLSDRFSAERPKGSFSTLEIQRTEQGDSAMYLCASSRDTFYEQYFGPGTRLTVT.

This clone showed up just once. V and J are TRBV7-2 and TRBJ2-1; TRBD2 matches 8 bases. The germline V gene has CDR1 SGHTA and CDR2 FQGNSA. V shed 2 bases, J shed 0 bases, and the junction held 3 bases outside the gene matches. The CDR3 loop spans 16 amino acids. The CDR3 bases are TGTGCCAGCAGCTTAAGAAGCGGGAGCTCCTACAATGAGCAGTTCTTC. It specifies CASSLRSGSSYNEQFF.

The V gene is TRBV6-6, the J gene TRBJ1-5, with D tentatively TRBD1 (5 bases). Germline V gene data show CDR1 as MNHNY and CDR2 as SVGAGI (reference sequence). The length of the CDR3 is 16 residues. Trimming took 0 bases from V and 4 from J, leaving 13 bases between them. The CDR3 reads CASSYSTVGRNQPQHF. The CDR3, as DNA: TGTGCCAGCAGTTACTCGACAGTAGGAAGAAATCAGCCCCAGCATTTT.

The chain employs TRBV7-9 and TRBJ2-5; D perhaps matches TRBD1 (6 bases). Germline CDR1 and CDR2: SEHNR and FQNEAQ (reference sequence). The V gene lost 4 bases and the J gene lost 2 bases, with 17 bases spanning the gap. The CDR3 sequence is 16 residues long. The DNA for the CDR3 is TGTGCCAGCAGCTCGGGGACACACGGAGAACAAGAGACCCAGTACTTC. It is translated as CASSSGTHGEQETQYF.

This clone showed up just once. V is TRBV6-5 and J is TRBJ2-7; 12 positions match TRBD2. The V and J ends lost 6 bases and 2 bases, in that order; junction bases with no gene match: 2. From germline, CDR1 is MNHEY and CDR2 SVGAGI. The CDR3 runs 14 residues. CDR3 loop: CASRASGRAYEQYF. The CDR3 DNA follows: TGTGCCAGCAGGGCTAGCGGGAGGGCCTACGAGCAGTACTTC.

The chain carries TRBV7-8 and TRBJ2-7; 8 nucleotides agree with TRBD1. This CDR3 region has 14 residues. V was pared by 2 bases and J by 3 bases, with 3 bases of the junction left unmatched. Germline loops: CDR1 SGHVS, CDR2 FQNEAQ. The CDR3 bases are TGTGCCAGCAGCTTACCCGGACAGGGCTACGAGCAGTACTTC. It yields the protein CASSLPGQGYEQYF.